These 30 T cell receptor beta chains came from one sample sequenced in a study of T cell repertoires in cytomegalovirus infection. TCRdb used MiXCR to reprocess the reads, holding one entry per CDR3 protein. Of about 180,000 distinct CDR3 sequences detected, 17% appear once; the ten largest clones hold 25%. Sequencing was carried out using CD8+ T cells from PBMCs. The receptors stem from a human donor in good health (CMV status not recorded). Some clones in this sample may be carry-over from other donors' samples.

CDR3 amino acids: CASSQGAGGRQQFF. CDR3 nucleotides: TGCGCCAGCAGCCAAGGGGCGGGGGGAAGACAGCAGTTCTTC. The rearrangement joins TRBV4-3 to TRBJ2-1; TRBD2 agrees at 8 bases. Germline values: CDR1 LGHNA, CDR2 YSLEER. The length of the CDR3 is 14 residues. V trimming: 1 base; J trimming: 11 bases; junction bases outside the gene matches: 7.

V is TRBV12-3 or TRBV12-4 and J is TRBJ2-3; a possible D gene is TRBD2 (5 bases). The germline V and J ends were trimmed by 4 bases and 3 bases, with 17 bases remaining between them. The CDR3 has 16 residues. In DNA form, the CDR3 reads TGTGCCAGCAGTTCCCCCGGCGGGCGGAAAACAGATACGCAGTATTTT. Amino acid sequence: CASSSPGGRKTDTQYF.

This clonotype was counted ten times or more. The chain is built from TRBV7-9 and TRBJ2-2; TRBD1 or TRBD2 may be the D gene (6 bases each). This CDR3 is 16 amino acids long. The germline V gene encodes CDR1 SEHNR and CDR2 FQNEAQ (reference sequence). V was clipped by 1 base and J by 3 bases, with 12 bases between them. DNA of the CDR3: TGTGCCAGCAGCTTAGGTTGGGGGGCCCACACCGGGGAGCTGTTTTTT. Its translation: CASSLGWGAHTGELFF. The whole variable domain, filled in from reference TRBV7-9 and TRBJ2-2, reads DTGVSQNPRHKITKRGQNVTFRCDPISEHNRLYWYRQTLGQGPEFLTYFQNEAQLEKSRLLSDRFSAERPKGSFSTLEIQRTEQGDSAMYLCASSLGWGAHTGELFFGEGSRLTVL.

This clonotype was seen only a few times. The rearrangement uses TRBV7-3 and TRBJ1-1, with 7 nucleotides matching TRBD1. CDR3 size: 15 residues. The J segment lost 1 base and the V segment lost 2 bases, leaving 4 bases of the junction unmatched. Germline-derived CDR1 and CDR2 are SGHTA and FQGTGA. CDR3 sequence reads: CASSLGPGGNTEAFF. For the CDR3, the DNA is TGTGCCAGCAGCTTAGGACCAGGGGGGAACACTGAAGCTTTCTTT. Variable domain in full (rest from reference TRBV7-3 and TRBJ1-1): GAGVSQTPSNKVTEKGKYVELRCDPISGHTALYWYRQSLGQGPEFLIYFQGTGAADDSGLPNDRFFAVRPEGSVSTLKIQRTERGDSAVYLCASSLGPGGNTEAFFGQGTRLTVV.

CDR3 coding DNA: TGCGCCAGCAGCCCGACAGGGCCGGTAGAAGCTTTCTTT. It encodes CASSPTGPVEAFF. The chain links TRBV5-1 to TRBJ1-1, with 7 bases that match TRBD1. Trimming at V came to 4 bases and at J to 8 bases, leaving 8 bases not matched to a gene. The CDR3 runs 13 residues. CDR1 is SGHRS and CDR2 is YFSETQ in the germline V gene.

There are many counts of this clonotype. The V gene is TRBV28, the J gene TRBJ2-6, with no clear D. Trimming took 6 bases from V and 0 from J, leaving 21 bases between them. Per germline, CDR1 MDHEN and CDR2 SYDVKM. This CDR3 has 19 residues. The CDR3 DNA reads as TGTGCCAGCAGCCCCCAAGAGCCATTCCATTTCTCTGGGGCCAACGTCCTGACTTTC. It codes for CASSPQEPFHFSGANVLTF.

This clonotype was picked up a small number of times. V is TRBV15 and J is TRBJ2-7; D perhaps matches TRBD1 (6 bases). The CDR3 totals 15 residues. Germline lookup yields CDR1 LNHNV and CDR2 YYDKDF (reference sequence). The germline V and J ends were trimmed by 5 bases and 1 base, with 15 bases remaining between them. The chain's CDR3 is CATSPDRYPSYEQYF. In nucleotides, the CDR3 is TGTGCCACCAGCCCTGACAGGTATCCGTCCTACGAGCAGTACTTC.

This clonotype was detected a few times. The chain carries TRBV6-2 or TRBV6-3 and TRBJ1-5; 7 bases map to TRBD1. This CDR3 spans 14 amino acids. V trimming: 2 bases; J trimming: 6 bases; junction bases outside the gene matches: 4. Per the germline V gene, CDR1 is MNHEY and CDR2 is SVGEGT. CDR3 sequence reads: CASSYGTVSQPQHF. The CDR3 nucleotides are TGTGCCAGCAGTTACGGGACAGTAAGTCAGCCCCAGCATTTT.

The CDR3 nucleotides read TGTGCCAGCAGCTTCGACAGGGCGATAAGGGGAGGCACTGAAGCTTTCTTT. Its protein product is CASSFDRAIRGGTEAFF. The gene calls are TRBV7-6 and TRBJ1-1; TRBD1 matches 7 bases. This CDR3 contains 17 residues. The germline gives CDR1 SGHVS, CDR2 FNYEAQ. Trimming took 3 bases from V and 4 from J; bases not matched to a gene: 14.

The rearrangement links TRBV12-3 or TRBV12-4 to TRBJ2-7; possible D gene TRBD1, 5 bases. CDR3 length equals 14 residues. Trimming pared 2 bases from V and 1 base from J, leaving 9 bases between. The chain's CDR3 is CASSLSGKSYEQYF. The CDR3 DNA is TGTGCCAGCAGTTTATCAGGGAAATCCTACGAGCAGTACTTC.

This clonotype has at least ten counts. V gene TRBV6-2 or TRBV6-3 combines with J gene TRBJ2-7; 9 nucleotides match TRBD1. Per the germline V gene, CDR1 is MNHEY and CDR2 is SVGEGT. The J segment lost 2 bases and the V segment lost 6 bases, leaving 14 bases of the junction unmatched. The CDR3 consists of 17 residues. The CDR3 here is CASSFRPGQGIPYEQYF. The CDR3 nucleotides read TGTGCCAGCAGCTTCCGACCGGGACAGGGAATACCCTACGAGCAGTACTTC.

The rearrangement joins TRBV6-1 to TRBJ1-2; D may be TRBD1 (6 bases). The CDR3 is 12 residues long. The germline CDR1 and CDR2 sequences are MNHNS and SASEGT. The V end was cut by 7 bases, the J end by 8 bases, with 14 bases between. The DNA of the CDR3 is TGTGCCAGCATGATGGACAGTGAGGGCTACACCTTC. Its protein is CASMMDSEGYTF.

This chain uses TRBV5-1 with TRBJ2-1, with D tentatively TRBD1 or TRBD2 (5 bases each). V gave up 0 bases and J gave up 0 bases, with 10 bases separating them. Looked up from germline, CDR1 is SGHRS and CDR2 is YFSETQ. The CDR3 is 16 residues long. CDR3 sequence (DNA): TGCGCCAGCAGCTTGGAGACGGGGCCCTCCTACAATGAGCAGTTCTTC. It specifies CASSLETGPSYNEQFF. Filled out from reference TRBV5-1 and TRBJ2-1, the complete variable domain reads KAGVTQTPRYLIKTRGQQVTLSCSPISGHRSVSWYQQTPGQGLQFLFEYFSETQRNKGNFPGRFSGRQFSNSRSEMNVSTLELGDSALYLCASSLETGPSYNEQFFGPGTRLTVL.

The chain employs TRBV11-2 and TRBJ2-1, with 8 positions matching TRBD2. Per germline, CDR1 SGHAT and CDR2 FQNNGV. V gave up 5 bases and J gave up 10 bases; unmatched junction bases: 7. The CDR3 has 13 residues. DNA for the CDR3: TGTGCCAGCAGCGACGGGGGGGCCGGGGAGCAGTTCTTC. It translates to CASSDGGAGEQFF.

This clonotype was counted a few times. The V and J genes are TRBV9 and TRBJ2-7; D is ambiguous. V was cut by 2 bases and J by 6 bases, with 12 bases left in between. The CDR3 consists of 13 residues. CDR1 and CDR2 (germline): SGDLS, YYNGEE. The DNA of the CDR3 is TGTGCCAGCAGCGTTTCTGGGGTCGGCGAGCAGTACTTC. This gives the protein CASSVSGVGEQYF.

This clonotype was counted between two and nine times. Here the CDR3 reads CASSLGLGVLTDTQYF. The CDR3 DNA is TGTGCCAGCAGCTTAGGACTTGGGGTTCTCACAGATACGCAGTATTTT. The chain links TRBV7-2 to TRBJ2-3; no reliable D call. Deletions cut 1 base from V and 2 bases from J, with 13 bases between. The CDR3 runs to 16 residues. Looked up from germline, CDR1 is SGHTA and CDR2 is FQGNSA.

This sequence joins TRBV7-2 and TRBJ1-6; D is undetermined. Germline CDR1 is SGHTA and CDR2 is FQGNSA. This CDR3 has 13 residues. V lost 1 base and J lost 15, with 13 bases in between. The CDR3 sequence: CASSLVPWRDLHF. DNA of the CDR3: TGTGCCAGCAGCTTAGTCCCATGGAGAGACCTCCACTTT.

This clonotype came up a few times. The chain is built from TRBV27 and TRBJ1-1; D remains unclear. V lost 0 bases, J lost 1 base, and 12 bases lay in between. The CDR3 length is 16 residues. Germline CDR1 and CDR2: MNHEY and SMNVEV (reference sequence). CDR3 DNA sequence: TGTGCCAGCAGTTTATCGATGGCAGAAGCGAACACTGAAGCTTTCTTT. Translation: CASSLSMAEANTEAFF.

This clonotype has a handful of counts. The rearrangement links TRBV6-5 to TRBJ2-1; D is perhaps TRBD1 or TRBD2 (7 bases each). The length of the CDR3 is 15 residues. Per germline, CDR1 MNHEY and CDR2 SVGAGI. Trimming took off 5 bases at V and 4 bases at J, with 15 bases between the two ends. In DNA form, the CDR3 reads TGTGCCAGCAGTCCAGGGGGGGGGTGGTACAATGAGCAGTTCTTC. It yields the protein CASSPGGGWYNEQFF.

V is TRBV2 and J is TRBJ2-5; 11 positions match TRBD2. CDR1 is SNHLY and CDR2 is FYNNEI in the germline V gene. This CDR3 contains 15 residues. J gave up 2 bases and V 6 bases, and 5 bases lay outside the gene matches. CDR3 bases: TGTGCCAGCAGATTTAGCGGGGGGGGGCAAGAGACCCAGTACTTC. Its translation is CASRFSGGGQETQYF.

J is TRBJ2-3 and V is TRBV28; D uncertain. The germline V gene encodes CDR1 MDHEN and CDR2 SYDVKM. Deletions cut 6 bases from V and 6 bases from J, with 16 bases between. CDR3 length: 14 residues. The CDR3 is CASSSVTSPDTQYF. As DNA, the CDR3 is TGTGCCAGCAGCTCAGTAACATCTCCGGATACGCAGTATTTT.

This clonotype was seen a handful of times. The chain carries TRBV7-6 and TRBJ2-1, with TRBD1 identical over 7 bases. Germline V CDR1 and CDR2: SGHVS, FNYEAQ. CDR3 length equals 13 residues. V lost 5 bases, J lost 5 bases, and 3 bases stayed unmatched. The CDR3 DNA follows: TGTGCCAGCAGCCGAGGACAGGACAATGAGCAGTTCTTC. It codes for CASSRGQDNEQFF.

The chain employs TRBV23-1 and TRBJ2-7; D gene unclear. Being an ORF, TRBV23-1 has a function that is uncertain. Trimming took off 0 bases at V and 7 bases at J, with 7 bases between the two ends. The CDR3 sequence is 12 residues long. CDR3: CASSQSHREQYF. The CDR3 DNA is TGCGCCAGCAGTCAATCTCACAGAGAGCAGTACTTC.

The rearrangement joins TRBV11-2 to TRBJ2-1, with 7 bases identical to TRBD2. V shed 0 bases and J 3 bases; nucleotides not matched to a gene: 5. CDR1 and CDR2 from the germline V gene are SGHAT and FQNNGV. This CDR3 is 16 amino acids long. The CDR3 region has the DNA TGTGCCAGCAGCTTAGAAATAGGACTAGTCTACAATGAGCAGTTCTTC. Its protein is CASSLEIGLVYNEQFF.

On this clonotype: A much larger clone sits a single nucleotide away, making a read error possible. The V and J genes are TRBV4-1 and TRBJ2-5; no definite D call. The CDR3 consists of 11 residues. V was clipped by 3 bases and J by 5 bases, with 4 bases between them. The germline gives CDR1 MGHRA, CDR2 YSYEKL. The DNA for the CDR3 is TGCGCCAGCAGCCATTTGGAGACCCAGTACTTC. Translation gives CASSHLETQYF.

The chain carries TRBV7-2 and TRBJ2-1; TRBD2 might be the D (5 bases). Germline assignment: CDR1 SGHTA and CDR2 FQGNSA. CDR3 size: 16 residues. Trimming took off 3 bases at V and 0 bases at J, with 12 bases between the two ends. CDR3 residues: CASSLLPGSSYNEQFF. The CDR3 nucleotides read TGTGCCAGCAGCTTGCTTCCGGGAAGCTCCTACAATGAGCAGTTCTTC.

CDR3 bases: TGTGCCTGGAGTGTACGGGGGGTTGGGACCCCCTTCTCCTACGAGCAGTACTTC. Translating it yields CAWSVRGVGTPFSYEQYF. This chain links TRBV30 with TRBJ2-7, with TRBD2 matching over 7 bases. From germline, CDR1 is GTSNPN and CDR2 SVGIG (reference sequence). V shed 0 bases and J 0 bases; nucleotides not matched to a gene: 14. The CDR3 loop spans 18 amino acids.

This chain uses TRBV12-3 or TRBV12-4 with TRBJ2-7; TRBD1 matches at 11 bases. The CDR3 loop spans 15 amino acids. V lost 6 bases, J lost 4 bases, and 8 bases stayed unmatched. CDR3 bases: TGTGCCAGCAGGCCGGGACAGGGGGTCATTTACGAGCAGTACTTC. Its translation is CASRPGQGVIYEQYF.

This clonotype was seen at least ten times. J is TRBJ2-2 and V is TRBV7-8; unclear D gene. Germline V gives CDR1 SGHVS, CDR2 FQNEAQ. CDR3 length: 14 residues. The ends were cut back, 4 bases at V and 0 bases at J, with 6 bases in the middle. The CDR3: CASSSASNTGELFF. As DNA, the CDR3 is TGTGCCAGCAGCTCCGCTTCGAACACCGGGGAGCTGTTTTTT. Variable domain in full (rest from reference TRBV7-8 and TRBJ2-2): GAGVSQSPRYKVAKRGQDVALRCDPISGHVSLFWYQQALGQGPEFLTYFQNEAQLDKSGLPSDRFFAERPEGSVSTLKIQRTQQEDSAVYLCASSSASNTGELFFGEGSRLTVL.

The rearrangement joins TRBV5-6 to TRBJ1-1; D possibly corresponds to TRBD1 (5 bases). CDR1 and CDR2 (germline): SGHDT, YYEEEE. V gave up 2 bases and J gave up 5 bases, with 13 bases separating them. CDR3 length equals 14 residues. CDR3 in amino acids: CASSFGGGWTEAFF. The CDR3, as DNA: TGTGCCAGCAGCTTCGGCGGGGGGTGGACTGAAGCTTTCTTT.